Listed below are T cell receptor beta chains from one sample, sequenced in a study of shared clonotypes between healthy human individuals. TCRdb's table, derived via immunoSEQ multiplex PCR, lists solely in-frame clones and lacks some. This sample has around 580,000 clones; 98% occur once, and the top ten carry 0.25% to 0.35%. The sequenced sample was naive CD8+ T cells sorted from blood. Receptor source: a young man in good health. CDR3s include the opening cysteine and the closing phenylalanine or tryptophan. The order of the fields is clone size, D gene, J gene, V gene, CDR3 DNA, CDR3 protein. D genes are given only for firm matches. The size entry is marked missing in some rows and otherwise reads once, few, many or a size class.

.	.	TRBJ2-7	TRBV28	TGTGCCAGCACCGGGACAAGATACGAGCAGTACTTC	CASTGTRYEQYF
.	.	TRBJ2-7	TRBV4-3	TGCGCCAGCAGCCAAGAGGGGGACGGAACCTACGAGCAGTACTTC	CASSQEGDGTYEQYF
.	.	TRBJ1-2	TRBV7-9	TGTGCCAGCAGCTTAGTACAACGAGATGGCTACACCTTC	CASSLVQRDGYTF
.	.	TRBJ1-1	TRBV14	TGTGCCAGCAGCCATCTTTACGACACTGAAGCTTTCTTT	CASSHLYDTEAFF
.	.	TRBJ1-3	TRBV6-5	TGTGCCAGCAGCACAGACAGACTCCCTGGAAACACCATATATTTT	CASSTDRLPGNTIYF
.	.	TRBJ2-1	TRBV11-2	TGTGCCAGCAGCTTAGCAACCCGTAGCTCCTACAATGAGCAGTTCTTC	CASSLATRSSYNEQFF
.	.	TRBJ1-2	TRBV9	TGTGCCAGCAGCGTAGCTTTGGGGTGGGCTGGCTACACCTTC	CASSVALGWAGYTF
.	.	TRBJ1-5	TRBV28	TGTGCCAGCAGTTATCTCGGCAATCAGCCCCAGCATTTT	CASSYLGNQPQHF
.	.	TRBJ1-5	TRBV28	TGTGCCAGCAGTTACCACCCCGAGGCCAGTAGCAATCAGCCCCAGCATTTT	CASSYHPEASSNQPQHF
once	TRBD1	TRBJ1-3	TRBV7-9	TGTGCCAGCAGCTTAGCGGGACAGTACTCTGGAAACACCATATATTTT	CASSLAGQYSGNTIYF
.	TRBD2	TRBJ2-7	TRBV30	TGTGCCTGGAGTGTACCTACGAGGTCGGGAGGATCTTTCGAGCAGTACTTC	CAWSVPTRSGGSFEQYF
.	.	TRBJ2-7	TRBV20-1	TGCAGTGCTAGTATGGACTACGAGCAGTACTTC	CSASMDYEQYF
.	.	TRBJ2-2	TRBV28	TGTGCCAGCAGTTTACCCCTCAGGGAGCTGTTTTTT	CASSLPLRELFF
.	.	TRBJ2-7	TRBV10-1	TGCGCCAGCAGTGAGACTTCTTACGAGCAGTACTTC	CASSETSYEQYF
.	.	TRBJ1-5	TRBV15	TGTGCCACCAGCGAGGGGTCTCAGCCCCAGCATTTT	CATSEGSQPQHF
.	.	TRBJ2-7	TRBV19	TGTGCCAGTAGTATAAGCAGCGGTGGGTACGAGCAGTACTTC	CASSISSGGYEQYF
.	.	TRBJ2-3	TRBV4-3	TGCGCCAGCAGCCAGGAGCGGTTCCGCACAGATACGCAGTATTTT	CASSQERFRTDTQYF
once	.	TRBJ2-7	TRBV9	TGTGCCAGCAGCCCTGGGGGAGAGTACGAGCAGTACTTC	CASSPGGEYEQYF
once	TRBD1	TRBJ2-2	TRBV7-6	TGTGCCAGCAGCTCATTAGACAGGGGGAGTGGGCCCGGGGAGCTGTTTTTT	CASSSLDRGSGPGELFF
.	TRBD1	TRBJ1-1	TRBV6-6	TGTGCCAGCAGTTACCCCGACAGGGGGTTAGCTTTCTTT	CASSYPDRGLAFF
.	.	TRBJ2-2	TRBV4-2	TGTGCCAGCAGCCAAGATCGGGGGGGTAGCGGGACAGCCGGGGAGCTGTTTTTT	CASSQDRGGSGTAGELFF
.	TRBD1	TRBJ2-5	TRBV5-6	TGTGCCAGCAGCTTGGCGGGACAGGAAGAGACCCAGTACTTC	CASSLAGQEETQYF
.	.	TRBJ2-2	TRBV11-2	TGTGCCAGCAGCCGAACCGGGGAGCTGTTTTTT	CASSRTGELFF
.	.	TRBJ1-2	TRBV4-3	TGCGCCAGCAGCCAAGGCAGGGTAAACTATGGCTACACCTTC	CASSQGRVNYGYTF
.	TRBD1	TRBJ1-5	TRBV18	TGTGCCAGCTCACCACAAAACGACAGGGAACAGCCCCAGCATTTT	CASSPQNDREQPQHF
.	.	TRBJ2-7	TRBV4-1	TGCGCCAGCAGCCAGGCCTTAACCTACGAGCAGTACTTC	CASSQALTYEQYF
.	TRBD2	TRBJ2-7	TRBV15	TGTGCCACCAGCAGGGCTCGGGTCGGGACTAGCATCTACGAGCAGTACTTC	CATSRARVGTSIYEQYF
.	TRBD1	TRBJ1-1	TRBV5-4	TGTGCCAGCAGCTTGGGGGGACAGGGGGCCCTATTGAACACTGAAGCTTTCTTT	CASSLGGQGALLNTEAFF
.	.	TRBJ1-1	TRBV5-1	TGCGCCAGCAGCTGGACCCTGAACACTGAAGCTTTCTTT	CASSWTLNTEAFF
.	.	TRBJ1-5	TRBV6-1	TGTGCCAGCAGTGGAACAGGATTCCGGCCCCAGCATTTT	CASSGTGFRPQHF
.	.	TRBJ1-1	TRBV4-1	TGCGCCAGCAGTCAAAACAGCGAAGAAGCTTTCTTT	CASSQNSEEAFF
.	.	TRBJ1-1	TRBV7-8	TGTGCCAGCAGCTTATGGTCGGAGGACACTGAAGCTTTCTTT	CASSLWSEDTEAFF
once	TRBD1	TRBJ1-1	TRBV27	TGTGCCAGCAGTGACCGGACAGGGGTGAGGAACACTGAAGCTTTCTTT	CASSDRTGVRNTEAFF
once	.	TRBJ2-2	TRBV5-1	TGCGCCAGCAGCCAGACTCTGGCGAACACCGGGGAGCTGTTTTTT	CASSQTLANTGELFF
.	.	TRBJ2-1	TRBV6-1	TGTGCCAGCACCGGGCCCAACAATGAGCAGTTCTTC	CASTGPNNEQFF
.	.	TRBJ2-7	TRBV6-5	TGTGCCAGCAAGGCCCTGTCCTACGAGCAGTACTTC	CASKALSYEQYF
.	.	TRBJ1-2	TRBV27	TGTGCCAGCAGTTTTTTGGACGCCCCTGCCGGAGGCTACACCTTC	CASSFLDAPAGGYTF